A single sample is the source of the 19 T cell receptor beta chains below, sequenced in a study of cytotoxic CD8 clonotypes in ibrutinib-treated CLL. Here immunoSEQ multiplex PCR was the method, and the copy in TCRdb shows in-frame clones only, minus some. Found here are 30,000 to 40,000 clones, roughly three quarters of them singletons; the top ten hold about a quarter. The input for sequencing was PBMCs, taken before ibrutinib treatment. These receptors all come from a human donor with chronic lymphocytic leukemia.

The J gene is TRBJ2-7, the V gene TRBV7-6; 7 bases line up with TRBD1. CDR1 is SGHVS and CDR2 is FNYEAQ in the germline V gene. The CDR3 consists of 12 residues. The V and J ends lost 4 bases and 13 bases, in that order; junction bases with no gene match: 10. The chain's CDR3 is CASSSRNDRVYF. The CDR3 nucleotides are TGTGCCAGCAGCTCCCGGAACGACAGGGTTTACTTC.

In this sample, this clone turned up a few times. This chain connects TRBV6-5 to TRBJ1-4; TRBD1 aligns across 8 bases. With V trimmed by 0 bases and J by 7 bases, 7 bases remained unmatched. The CDR3 consists of 16 residues. The germline V gene encodes CDR1 MNHEY and CDR2 SVGAGI. CDR3 amino acids: CASSYSNQGAGEKLFF. In DNA, the CDR3 is TGTGCCAGCAGTTACTCGAATCAGGGGGCAGGTGAAAAACTGTTTTTT.

The rearrangement joins TRBV28 to TRBJ1-1, with no clear D. CDR1 and CDR2 from the germline V gene are MDHEN and SYDVKM. The CDR3 totals 13 residues. Between the trimmed V and J ends, which lost 0 bases and 5 bases, there was a span of 7 bases. The CDR3 DNA sequence: TGTGCCAGCAGTTTATGGGTCGGAACTGAAGCTTTCTTT. Translating gives CASSLWVGTEAFF.

The chain employs TRBV4-2 and TRBJ2-7; TRBD2 matches 9 bases. Germline V gene lookup returns CDR1 LGHNA and CDR2 YNFKEQ. V lost 2 bases to trimming and J lost 0 bases; unmatched junction nucleotides: 2. The CDR3 is 15 amino acids. The CDR3 region has the DNA TGTGCCAGCAGCCAACGACTAGCGGACTCCTACGAGCAGTACTTC. Translating it yields CASSQRLADSYEQYF.

The table lists this clone with a few counts. The V gene is TRBV5-1, the J gene TRBJ1-5; D not certain. V was trimmed by 3 bases and J by 0 bases, leaving 13 bases between them. The CDR3 totals 16 residues. Germline V CDR1 and CDR2: SGHRS, YFSETQ. The CDR3 reads CASSCDPMYSNQPQHF. DNA for the CDR3: TGCGCCAGCAGCTGCGATCCCATGTATAGCAATCAGCCCCAGCATTTT.

The table lists this clone with a few counts. The rearrangement uses TRBV11-2 and TRBJ1-2; TRBD1 might be the D (5 bases). Germline CDR1 and CDR2: SGHAT and FQNNGV. V gave up 5 bases and J gave up 3 bases, with 10 bases separating them. The CDR3 totals 13 residues. CDR3 in amino acids: CASSAGTYYGYTF. The CDR3 coding sequence is TGTGCCAGCAGCGCCGGGACCTACTATGGCTACACCTTC.

V and J are TRBV7-2 and TRBJ1-1, with D unresolved. CDR3 length equals 13 residues. Trimming took 7 bases from V and 5 from J, leaving 14 bases between them. Germline CDR1 reads SGHTA; CDR2 reads FQGNSA. This CDR3 is CASNGGWRTEAFF. CDR3 nucleotides: TGTGCCAGCAATGGAGGGTGGCGGACTGAAGCTTTCTTT.

This sequence joins TRBV6-5 and TRBJ2-7; D is undetermined. Germline CDR1 reads MNHEY; CDR2 reads SVGAGI. V dropped 6 bases and J dropped 2 bases, with 17 bases sitting between them. The CDR3 length is 15 residues. The CDR3 protein is CASRNSLAGTYEQYF. The CDR3 DNA reads as TGTGCCAGCAGAAACTCATTGGCAGGAACCTACGAGCAGTACTTC.

This clone appeared a few times. This rearrangement joins TRBV4-2 to TRBJ1-3; D uncertain. CDR1 is LGHNA, CDR2 YNFKEQ, per germline. CDR3 size: 13 residues. Trimming shortened V by 0 bases and J by 8 bases, and 8 bases separated the two germline ends. The CDR3 here is CASSQDLGDTIYF. The CDR3 coding sequence is TGTGCCAGCAGCCAAGACCTGGGAGACACCATATATTTT.

The gene calls are TRBV7-2 and TRBJ2-7, with 11 bases matching TRBD1. There are 15 residues in the CDR3. Losses at the gene ends were 4 bases for V and 2 bases for J; bases not matched to a gene: 4. Looked up from germline, CDR1 is SGHTA and CDR2 is FQGNSA. The CDR3 protein is CASSSGTGGPYEQYF. The DNA for the CDR3 is TGTGCCAGCAGCTCTGGGACAGGGGGACCCTACGAGCAGTACTTC.

A few counts support this clone. This chain uses TRBV6-5 with TRBJ2-7; the match to TRBD1 covers 10 bases. The V gene end was trimmed by 11 bases and the J gene end by 5 bases; junction bases not matched to a gene: 6. The CDR3 totals 12 residues. Germline V gene data show CDR1 as MNHEY and CDR2 as SVGAGI. The CDR3 spells CASRDRGHEQYF. The CDR3 DNA reads as TGTGCCTCCCGGGACAGGGGCCACGAGCAGTACTTC.

This sequence joins TRBV5-4 and TRBJ2-7; 8 bases are a match to TRBD2. With 5 bases clipped from V and 3 bases from J, the junction kept 4 bases outside the gene matches. Per the germline V gene, CDR1 is SGHNT and CDR2 is YYREEE (reference sequence). The CDR3 is made up of 13 amino acids. CDR3 sequence (DNA): TGTGCCAGCAGTTGGGCGGGGGGCTACGAGCAGTACTTC. Protein: CASSWAGGYEQYF.

The chain couples TRBV7-7 to TRBJ2-2, with 10 bases identical to TRBD1. Germline-derived CDR1 and CDR2 are SSHAT and FNYEAQ (reference sequence). Trimming removed 5 bases from V and 4 bases from J; junction bases left unmatched: 4. The CDR3 is 15 amino acids. CDR3 protein: CASSPRDRGTGELFF. CDR3 DNA sequence: TGTGCCAGCAGCCCCCGGGACAGGGGCACCGGGGAGCTGTTTTTT. The entire variable domain, with the rest obtained from reference TRBV7-7 and TRBJ2-2, is as follows: GAGVSQSPRYKVTKRGQDVTLRCDPISSHATLYWYQQALGQGPEFLTYFNYEAQPDKSGLPSDRFSAERPEGSISTLTIQRTEQRDSAMYRCASSPRDRGTGELFFGEGSRLTVL.

This chain links TRBV25-1 with TRBJ1-2, with no clear D. CDR3 length: 12 residues. Germline V gene data show CDR1 as MGHDK and CDR2 as SYGVNS. Trimming pared 3 bases from V and 4 bases from J, leaving 6 bases between. The CDR3 DNA sequence: TGTGCCAGCAGTGAGCTAATCTATGGCTACACCTTC. Translation gives CASSELIYGYTF.

The chain has TRBV11-2 and TRBJ2-1; TRBD1 or TRBD2 may be the D gene (5 bases each). There are 16 residues in the CDR3. Germline assignment: CDR1 SGHAT and CDR2 FQNNGV. V lost 3 bases and J lost 0, with 12 bases in between. Here the CDR3 DNA reads TGTGCCAGCAGCTTGGAACGGGACGTCTCCTACAATGAGCAGTTCTTC. This codes for CASSLERDVSYNEQFF.

The chain recombines TRBV6-1 with TRBJ1-4; 7 bases are shared with TRBD1. This CDR3 is built from 20 residues. The germline V gene encodes CDR1 MNHNS and CDR2 SASEGT. V gave up 2 bases and J gave up 11 bases; unmatched junction bases: 26. The CDR3 region is CASSEQNKRVRQGLGVKLFF. For the CDR3, the DNA is TGTGCCAGCAGTGAACAAAACAAGAGGGTTAGACAGGGTCTAGGTGTGAAACTGTTTTTT.

The V gene is TRBV25-1, the J gene TRBJ1-2; D is ambiguous. The CDR3 contains 14 residues. Germline V lookup: CDR1 MGHDK, CDR2 SYGVNS. V gave up 6 bases and J gave up 8 bases, with 19 bases separating them. CDR3 amino acids: CASSYDSGFGGYTF. The CDR3 DNA follows: TGTGCCAGCAGCTACGACTCTGGTTTCGGAGGCTACACCTTC.

The chain is built from TRBV7-2 and TRBJ1-1; D is ambiguous. Germline CDR1 SGHTA, CDR2 FQGNSA. The V end lost 6 bases, the J end lost 1 base, and 9 bases lay between the germline ends. The CDR3 contains 13 residues. CDR3 nucleotide sequence: TGTGCCAGCAGATATGACCGGAACACTGAAGCTTTCTTT. Amino acid sequence: CASRYDRNTEAFF. Looking up the rest from reference TRBV7-2 and TRBJ1-1 gives the full variable domain: GAGVSQSPSNKVTEKGKDVELRCDPISGHTALYWYRQSLGQGLEFLIYFQGNSAPDKSGLPSDRFSAERTGGSVSTLTIQRTQQEDSAVYLCASRYDRNTEAFFGQGTRLTVV.

This clone came up once. The gene calls are TRBV30 and TRBJ2-4; D may match TRBD1 or TRBD2 (5 bases each). CDR1 GTSNPN and CDR2 SVGIG come from the germline V gene (reference sequence). This CDR3 is 13 amino acids long. The ends were cut back, 8 bases at V and 7 bases at J, with 18 bases in the middle. The CDR3 bases are TGTGCCCGATCCGGGACGGACTTGAACATTCAGTACTTC. Its translation is CARSGTDLNIQYF.